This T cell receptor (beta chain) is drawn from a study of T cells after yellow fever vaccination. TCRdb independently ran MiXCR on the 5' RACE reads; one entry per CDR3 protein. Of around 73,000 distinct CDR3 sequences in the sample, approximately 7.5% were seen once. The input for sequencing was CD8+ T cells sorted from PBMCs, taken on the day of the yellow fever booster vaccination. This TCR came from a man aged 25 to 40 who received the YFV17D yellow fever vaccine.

For the CDR3, the DNA is TGTGCCAGCTCCATGGCGGGGAACACTGAAGCTTTCTTT. Its translation is CASSMAGNTEAFF. V is TRBV7-8 and J is TRBJ1-1, with D unclear. This CDR3 comprises 13 residues. Germline V lookup: CDR1 SGHVS, CDR2 FQNEAQ. V lost 8 bases to trimming and J lost 1 base, with 11 bases between them.